The 6 T cell receptor beta chains listed next were all sequenced from one sample in a study of T cell responses to AZD1222 COVID-19 vaccine. Profiling relied on immunoSEQ multiplex PCR, and the TCRdb table lists in-frame clones only, not all of them. Counted here are about 120,000 clones, approximately 88% occurring once; the ten biggest clones make up roughly 6.3%. The specimen was peripheral blood, collected on day 0 of AZD1222 vaccination. Source of these receptors: an adult in good health.

This rearrangement joins TRBV2 to TRBJ2-1; 9 nucleotides align to TRBD2. Germline-derived CDR1 and CDR2 are SNHLY and FYNNEI. The CDR3 length is 15 residues. J lost 5 bases, V lost 2 bases, and 4 bases had no gene match. This CDR3 reads CASSETSGYNNEQFF. Here the CDR3 DNA reads TGTGCCAGCAGTGAAACTAGCGGGTACAACAATGAGCAGTTCTTC. The variable domain in full, with the rest retrieved from reference TRBV2 and TRBJ2-1, is EPEVTQTPSHQVTQMGQEVILRCVPISNHLYFYWYRQILGQKVEFLVSFYNNEISEKSEIFDDQFSVERPDGSNFTLKIRSTKLEDSAMYFCASSETSGYNNEQFFGPGTRLTVL.

The rearrangement links TRBV6-1 to TRBJ2-2; the D is unclear. Per the germline V gene, CDR1 is MNHNS and CDR2 is SASEGT. V lost 1 base and J 6 bases, leaving 9 bases between the germline ends. The CDR3 is 14 residues long. This CDR3 is CASSEVEEAGELFF. Written as DNA, the CDR3 is TGTGCCAGCAGTGAAGTAGAAGAGGCCGGGGAGCTGTTTTTT.

V usage is TRBV11-3 and J usage is TRBJ2-3, with a possible D match to TRBD2 (6 bases). Germline CDR1 is SGHNT and CDR2 is YENEEA. Trimming removed 4 bases at V and 2 bases at J, with 10 bases between. The CDR3 covers 14 residues. The DNA of the CDR3 is TGTGCCAGCAGCTCCCGGGACTCCACAGATACGCAGTATTTT. Its protein product is CASSSRDSTDTQYF.

The CDR3 reads CAISGGGATNEKLFF. The CDR3 DNA follows: TGTGCCATCAGTGGGGGGGGCGCAACTAATGAAAAACTGTTTTTT. V usage is TRBV10-3 and J usage is TRBJ1-4, with D perhaps matching TRBD1 (6 bases). Trimming left V 4 bases short and J 0 bases short, with 9 bases between. The CDR3 has 15 residues. CDR1 and CDR2 (germline): ENHRY, SYGVKD.

This clone was observed a single time. The V gene is TRBV6-5, the J gene TRBJ1-5, with D maybe TRBD1 (5 bases). This CDR3 region has 15 residues. V shed 7 bases and J shed 4 bases, with 17 bases lying between them. Germline loops: CDR1 MNHEY, CDR2 SVGAGI. The CDR3 region has the DNA TGTGCCAGCACACATACTGGGGGAACAAATCAGCCCCAGCATTTT. It specifies CASTHTGGTNQPQHF.

J is TRBJ1-4 and V is TRBV29-1; TRBD1 matches at 7 bases. There are 14 residues in the CDR3. The ends lost 0 bases at V and 10 bases at J; junction bases unmatched: 8. Germline V lookup: CDR1 SQVTM, CDR2 ANQGSEA. CDR3 protein: CSVEEGGTDTKLFF. The CDR3 DNA follows: TGCAGCGTTGAAGAGGGAGGGACAGACACAAAACTGTTTTTT.